The clone carrying this TCR beta chain was counted many times. Germline assignment: CDR1 MDHEN and CDR2 SYDVKM. The CDR3 covers 15 residues. V lost 1 base to trimming and J lost 5 bases, with 14 bases between them. Construction of the TCR beta libraries employed iRepertoire HTBI primers in conjunction with Arm-PCR of CDR3 regions. Each CDR3 protein gets one entry after TCRdb re-called the multiplex PCR reads with MiXCR. The sample contains 360,000 or so distinct CDR3 sequences, roughly 25% of which appear only once. This specimen belongs to a study of regulatory T cells in long-lasting Graves disease. Described time point: persistent/refractory GD, antithyroid drugs over 5 years with positive TRAb. The TCR library was prepared using RNA isolated from PBMCs.

This chain uses TRBV28 with TRBJ1-1; a weak D match, TRBD1 (5 bases). Sample: peripheral blood mononuclear cells (PBMCs), taken when the disease was refractory, from a patient treated with antithyroid drugs. The sequence was obtained from a woman aged 40 to 49 with Graves disease. The CDR3 DNA is TGTGCCAGCAGTTTATTGTGGGGCACCGGGACTGAAGCTTTCTTT. Residues: CASSLLWGTGTEAFF.